This T cell receptor beta chain derives from a study of T cell repertoires in cytomegalovirus infection. Study background: Matching HLA type, along with CMV infection, was indicated by public TCR beta signatures. Findings and limits, study-wide: HLA-C-restricted CMV clonotypes gave the most frequent clonotype in two of eight donors. The cumulative frequency of public TCR beta families identified carriers of CMV plus the relevant HLA.

Via MiXCR, TCRdb re-called the reads, giving one row per CDR3 protein. The sample lists a few hundred thousand distinct CDR3 sequences; around 9.5% were seen once. This clonotype showed up just a few times. Antigen unknown. Per the germline V gene, CDR1 is MDHEN and CDR2 is SYDVKM. Trimming stripped 4 bases from V and 2 bases from J, with 10 bases between. The CDR3 contains 14 residues. The sample comprised PBMCs. The chain carries TRBV28 and TRBJ2-3; TRBD2 is a possible D gene (6 bases). The sequence derives from a human donor in good health (CMV status not recorded). Some clones in this sample may be carry-over from other donors' samples. CDR3 protein: CASSSRLDTDTQYF. The DNA of the CDR3 is TGTGCCAGCAGTTCCCGACTAGACACAGATACGCAGTATTTT. Supplemented by reference TRBV28 and TRBJ2-3, the full variable domain reads DVKVTQSSRYLVKRTGEKVFLECVQDMDHENMFWYRQDPGLGLRLIYFSYDVKMKEKGDIPEGYSVSREKKERFSLILESASTNQTSMYLCASSSRLDTDTQYFGPGTRLTVL.